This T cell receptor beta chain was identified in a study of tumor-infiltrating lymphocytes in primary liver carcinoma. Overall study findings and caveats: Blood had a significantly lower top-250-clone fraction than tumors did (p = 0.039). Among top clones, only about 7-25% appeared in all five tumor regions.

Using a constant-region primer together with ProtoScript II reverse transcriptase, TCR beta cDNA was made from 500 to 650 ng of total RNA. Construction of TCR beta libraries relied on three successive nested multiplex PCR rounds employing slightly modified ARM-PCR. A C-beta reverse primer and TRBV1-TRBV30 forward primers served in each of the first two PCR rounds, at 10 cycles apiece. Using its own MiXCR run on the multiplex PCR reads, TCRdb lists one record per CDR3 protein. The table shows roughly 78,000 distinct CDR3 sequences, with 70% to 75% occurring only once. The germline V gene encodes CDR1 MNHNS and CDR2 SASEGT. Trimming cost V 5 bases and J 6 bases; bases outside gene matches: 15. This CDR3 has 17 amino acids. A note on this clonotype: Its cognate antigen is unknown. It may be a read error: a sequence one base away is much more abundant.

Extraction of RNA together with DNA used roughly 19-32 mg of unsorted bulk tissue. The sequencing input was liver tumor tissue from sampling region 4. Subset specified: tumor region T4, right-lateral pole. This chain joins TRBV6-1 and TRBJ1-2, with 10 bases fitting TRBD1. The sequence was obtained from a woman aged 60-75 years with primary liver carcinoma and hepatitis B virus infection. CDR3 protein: CASSRGTGASRNNGYTF. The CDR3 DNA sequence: TGTGCCAGCAGTCGCGGGACAGGGGCTTCCCGGAACAATGGCTACACCTTC.